This T cell receptor (beta chain) was obtained from a study of T cells after yellow fever vaccination. UMIs were added to TCR cDNA along with a universal primer site when it was made by 5'RACE template switching. TCRdb reprocessed the 5' RACE reads with MiXCR, giving one entry per CDR3 protein. The top ten clones hold approximately 24% of a sample with roughly 340,000 distinct CDR3 sequences, 3.5% to 4.5% of them seen once. The table lists this clonotype with many counts. The V segment lost 1 base and the J segment 4 bases; nucleotides outside the gene matches: 2. Per germline, CDR1 SEHNR and CDR2 FQNEAQ (reference sequence). This CDR3 has 14 amino acids.

The receptor was isolated from a man aged 18-30 years who received the YFV17D yellow fever vaccine. The rearrangement joins TRBV7-9 to TRBJ2-3, with 7 nucleotides matching TRBD1. Sequencing was performed on PBMCs, taken 5 days after the yellow fever booster vaccination. This CDR3 reads CASSLVDRADTQYF. The CDR3 DNA reads as TGTGCCAGCAGCTTAGTCGACAGGGCAGATACGCAGTATTTT. Based on the CDR3 plus reference TRBV7-9 and TRBJ2-3, the full variable domain is DTGVSQNPRHKITKRGQNVTFRCDPISEHNRLYWYRQTLGQGPEFLTYFQNEAQLEKSRLLSDRFSAERPKGSFSTLEIQRTEQGDSAMYLCASSLVDRADTQYFGPGTRLTVL.